This TCR beta chain originates from a study of T cell responses to AZD1222 COVID-19 vaccine (dated by TCRdb to 2020 to 2023). In the study overall: A total of more than 230 trial participants underwent TCR sequencing, of whom approximately 210 received two doses of AZD1222 and about 25 received two doses of the MenACWY control vaccine. Enrollment into the trials was organized by age into subgroups of 18-55, 56-69 and 70-plus years, and those subgroups contained approximately 160, 26 and 62 TCR-sequenced participants, respectively.

The CDR3 regions of human TCRbeta chains were analyzed by immunosequencing. For the original study's pipeline: TCRs in the repertoires were compared against a reference library of SARS-CoV-2-specific TCRs that had been generated with the MIRA antigen-specificity platform. Breadth meant the fraction of unique TCRs that were SARS-CoV-2-associated, whereas depth meant the fraction of total T cells that were SARS-CoV-2-associated. Using the MIRA data, every spike-specific TCR was mapped to the spike region that the TCR reacted to and assigned to either a CD4 or a CD8 class. Log10-transformed breadth and depth values were compared by one-way ANOVA with Sidak's multiple comparisons tests. The source is immuneACCESS, and TCRdb retained only in-frame sequences with V and J called. Part of the clones is not carried over; for the studies checked, unresolved V genes explain less than half of this, and the remainder is unexplained. The D gene and trimming were derived from the DNA, and the V and J assignments and clone size from that table. The sample contains some 190,000 clones, about nine tenths of them found a single time. In total, the top ten clones hold approximately 1.9% of the sample.

The time point label, as the study defines it: about 28 days (+/-7) after the second vaccine dose. Because spike-specific TCR depth and breadth did not differ between the two schedules, AZD1222 recipients who got a second dose at roughly 4 weeks were pooled with those who got a second dose at roughly 12 weeks. Samples from vaccinated people were obtained from the UK trials COV001 and COV002, which included a single-blind randomized controlled phase 2/3 trial of AZD1222 (ChAdOx1 nCoV-19) in healthy adults. Trial participant PBMC samples were collected at day 0 and day 28 after the second dose for TCRbeta chain sequencing. Points the paper makes about the study in general: No day 14 peak-response samples were available, so repertoires were characterized only after the peak T cell response. In the small 56-69-year group, the increase in depth fell short of significance, most likely because of low power. Reportedly, close to half of the unique spike-specific TCRs recognized epitopes lying outside the regions that are mutated in the B.1.351 and B.1.1.7 variants. Only five to seven AZD1222 recipients were SARS-CoV-2 seropositive at baseline, limiting conclusions about previously exposed vaccinees. Participants were mostly white British and included more females than males, and it was suggested by the authors that clonal diversity may have been underestimated. After two AZD1222 doses, both the breadth and the depth of spike-specific TCRs were significantly higher than at day 0 and than in MenACWY recipients. Vaccine-associated CD4 TCRs spanned the whole spike protein, with dominant responses in regions 160-218 and 743-854.

From cysteine to phenylalanine, the CDR3 is 16 amino acids long. Solely the CDR3 DNA is kept, with 48 bases framed from the first base. Reading the germline V gene gives CDR1 SGHRS and CDR2 YFSETQ. The junction carries 17 bases between V and J, which are trimmed by 3 bases and 1 base respectively. As for this clone: It has no known antigen specificity. The sample holds no much larger clone one base away, and base qualities are not on file.

The V and J segments used are TRBV5-1 and TRBJ2-7, and TRBD1 may be the D gene, going by 5 matching bases. This sequence was found in an adult who received the AZD1222 COVID-19 vaccine. The source material was peripheral blood, sampled 28 days after the second AZD1222 dose. The nucleotides are TGCGCCAGCAGCTCAGGGTGGGCAGGCGCTTCCTACGAGCAGTACTTC. This codes for CASSSGWAGASYEQYF.